Listed here are 10 T cell receptor beta chains from one sample, sequenced in a study of blood T cell repertoires in COVID-19. Here immunoSEQ multiplex PCR was the method, and the copy in TCRdb shows in-frame clones only, minus some. This table holds 100,000 to 150,000 clones, 85% found once. What was sequenced was peripheral blood. These receptors were taken from a man at least 80 years old with active or convalescent COVID-19.

The chain uses TRBV18 and TRBJ2-1; possibly TRBD1 for D (6 bases). Germline V gives CDR1 KGHSH, CDR2 LQKENI. Trimming left V 3 bases short and J 8 bases short, with 17 bases between. The CDR3 has 15 amino acids. The CDR3 region is CASSPPLQGSDEQFF. Here the CDR3 DNA reads TGTGCCAGCTCACCGCCACTACAGGGTTCTGATGAGCAGTTCTTC.

V gene TRBV24-1 combines with J gene TRBJ1-5; D unclear. The CDR3 covers 13 residues. CDR1 is KGHDR, CDR2 SFDVKD, per germline. The ends were cut back, 9 bases at V and 0 bases at J, with 8 bases in the middle. The CDR3 bases are TGTGCCACCCGAGGATATAGCAATCAGCCCCAGCATTTT. It codes for CATRGYSNQPQHF.

The rearrangement joins TRBV5-6 to TRBJ1-6; D gene unclear. Per germline, CDR1 SGHDT and CDR2 YYEEEE. V was clipped by 4 bases and J by 9 bases, with 17 bases between them. The CDR3 extends over 15 amino acids. The CDR3 loop is CASSARPGSSSPLHF. CDR3 DNA sequence: TGTGCCAGCAGCGCGCGACCGGGGTCGAGTTCACCCCTCCACTTT.

This chain joins TRBV9 and TRBJ2-1; TRBD2 aligns across 10 bases. Germline CDR1 is SGDLS and CDR2 is YYNGEE. With V trimmed by 1 base and J by 10 bases, 8 bases remained unmatched. This CDR3 region has 15 residues. CDR3 sequence: CASSVWTSGGGEQFF. CDR3 nucleotide sequence: TGTGCCAGCAGCGTATGGACTAGCGGAGGGGGGGAGCAGTTCTTC.

This chain connects TRBV19 to TRBJ1-3; maybe TRBD1 (5 bases). The CDR3 length is 14 residues. The germline V gene has CDR1 LNHDA and CDR2 SQIVND (reference sequence). Trimming took off 10 bases at V and 0 bases at J, with 13 bases between the two ends. This chain's CDR3 is CATARQSSGNTIYF. CDR3 DNA sequence: TGTGCCACCGCCCGACAGAGCTCTGGAAACACCATATATTTT.

A few counts support this clone. The CDR3 loop reads CASSQVGGTIAKNIQYF. In DNA, the CDR3 is TGTGCCAGCAGCCAAGTCGGGGGAACCATTGCCAAAAACATTCAGTACTTC. The chain links TRBV3-1 (or the pseudogene TRBV3-2) to TRBJ2-4; D perhaps matches TRBD2 (6 bases). The CDR3 has 17 amino acids. The V end was cut by 1 base, the J end by 1 base, with 14 bases between. Germline V gives CDR1 LGHDT, CDR2 YNNKEL (reference sequence).

This clone occurred many times. This chain links TRBV29-1 with TRBJ1-1; D is possibly TRBD1 (6 bases). The CDR3 sequence is 12 residues long. Germline-derived CDR1 and CDR2 are SQVTM and ANQGSEA. The ends were cut back, 7 bases at V and 8 bases at J, with 17 bases in the middle. The CDR3 bases are TGCAGCGCACACAGGGCCCTGGGAGAAGCTTTCTTT. Translation gives CSAHRALGEAFF.

The rearrangement links TRBV7-2 to TRBJ1-2; the match to TRBD1 covers 8 bases. CDR3 size: 14 residues. The V segment lost 5 bases and the J segment 6 bases; nucleotides outside the gene matches: 8. Germline V CDR1 and CDR2: SGHTA, FQGNSA. CDR3 amino acids: CASSVPGQGHGYTF. As DNA, the CDR3 is TGTGCCAGCAGCGTACCAGGACAGGGTCATGGCTACACCTTC.

The rearrangement links TRBV5-4 to TRBJ2-6; 10 bases map to TRBD2. With 4 bases clipped from V and 4 bases from J, the junction kept 11 bases outside the gene matches. Germline CDR1 SGHNT, CDR2 YYREEE (reference sequence). CDR3 size: 18 residues. CDR3 sequence: CASSAPSGGPQGANVLTF. The CDR3 DNA sequence: TGTGCCAGCAGCGCGCCTAGCGGGGGCCCCCAGGGGGCCAACGTCCTGACTTTC.

CDR3 nucleotides: TGTGCCAGTAACAGGTTGAACACTGAAGCTTTCTTT. It specifies CASNRLNTEAFF. The V call is TRBV19, the J call TRBJ1-1; D may be TRBD1 (5 bases). CDR1 is LNHDA, CDR2 SQIVND, per germline (reference sequence). CDR3 length: 12 residues. Trimming removed 7 bases at V and 0 bases at J, with 6 bases between.